The present T cell receptor (beta chain) was sequenced within a study of technical replicates of blood from a handful of donors. The CDR3 runs to 13 residues. Trimming pared 5 bases from V and 1 base from J, leaving 8 bases between. CDR1 and CDR2 (germline): MNHEY, SMNVEV (reference sequence). Assay used: immunoSEQ multiplex PCR; TCRdb lists only in-frame clones, some missing. Of about 75,000 clones in the sample, 91% were seen once. The rearrangement uses TRBV27 and TRBJ1-1; TRBD1 might be the D (5 bases). This TCR came from a human donor in good health. Some clones in this sample may be carry-over from other donors' samples. The specimen was T cells isolated from PBMCs. CDR3 nucleotide sequence: TGTGCCAGCAGTGGGGCACCGAACACTGAAGCTTTCTTT. Protein sequence: CASSGAPNTEAFF.